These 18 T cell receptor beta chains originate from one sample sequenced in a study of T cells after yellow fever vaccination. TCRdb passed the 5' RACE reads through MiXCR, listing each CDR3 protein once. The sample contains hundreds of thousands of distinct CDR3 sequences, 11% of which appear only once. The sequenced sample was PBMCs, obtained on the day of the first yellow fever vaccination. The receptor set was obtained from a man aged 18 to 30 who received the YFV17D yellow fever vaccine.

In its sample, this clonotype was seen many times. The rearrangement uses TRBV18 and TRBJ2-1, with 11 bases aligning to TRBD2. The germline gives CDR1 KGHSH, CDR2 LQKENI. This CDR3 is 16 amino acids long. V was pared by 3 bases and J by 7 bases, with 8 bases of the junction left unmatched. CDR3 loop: CASSPRLAGGRNEQFF. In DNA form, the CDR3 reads TGTGCCAGCTCACCGCGGTTAGCGGGGGGGCGTAATGAGCAGTTCTTC. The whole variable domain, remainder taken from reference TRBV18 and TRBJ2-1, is NAGVMQNPRHLVRRRGQEARLRCSPMKGHSHVYWYRQLPEEGLKFMVYLQKENIIDESGMPKERFSAEFPKEGPSILRIQQVVRGDSAAYFCASSPRLAGGRNEQFFGPGTRLTVL.

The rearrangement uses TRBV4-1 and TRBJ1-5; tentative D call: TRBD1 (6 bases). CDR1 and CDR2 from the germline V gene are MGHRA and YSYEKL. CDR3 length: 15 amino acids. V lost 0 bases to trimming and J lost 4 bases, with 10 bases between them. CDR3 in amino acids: CASSQERTENQPQHF. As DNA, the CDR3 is TGCGCCAGCAGCCAAGAGAGGACAGAAAATCAGCCCCAGCATTTT.

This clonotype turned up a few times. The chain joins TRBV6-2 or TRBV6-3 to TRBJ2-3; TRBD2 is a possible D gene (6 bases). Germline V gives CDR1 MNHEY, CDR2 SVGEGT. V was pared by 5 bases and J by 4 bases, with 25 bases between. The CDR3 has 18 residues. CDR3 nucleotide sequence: TGTGCCAGCAGTCCGGGGGACCCACTACGAACGGGTTCAGATACGCAGTATTTT. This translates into CASSPGDPLRTGSDTQYF.

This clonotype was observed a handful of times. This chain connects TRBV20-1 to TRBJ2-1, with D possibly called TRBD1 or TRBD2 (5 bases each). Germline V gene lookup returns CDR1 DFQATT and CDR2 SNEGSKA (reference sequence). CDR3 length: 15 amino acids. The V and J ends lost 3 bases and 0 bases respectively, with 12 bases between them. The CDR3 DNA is TGCAGTGCTAGCGAGGGGTGGGGCTCCTACAATGAGCAGTTCTTC. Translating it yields CSASEGWGSYNEQFF.

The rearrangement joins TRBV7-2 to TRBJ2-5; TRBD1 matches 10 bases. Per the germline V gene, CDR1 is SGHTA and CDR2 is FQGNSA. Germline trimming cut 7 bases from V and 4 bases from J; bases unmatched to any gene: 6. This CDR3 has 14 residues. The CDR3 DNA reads TGTGCCAGCAAATATAGGACAGGGGGAGAGACCCAGTACTTC. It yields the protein CASKYRTGGETQYF. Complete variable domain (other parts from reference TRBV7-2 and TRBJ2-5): GAGVSQSPSNKVTEKGKDVELRCDPISGHTALYWYRQSLGQGLEFLIYFQGNSAPDKSGLPSDRFSAERTGGSVSTLTIQRTQQEDSAVYLCASKYRTGGETQYFGPGTRLLVL.

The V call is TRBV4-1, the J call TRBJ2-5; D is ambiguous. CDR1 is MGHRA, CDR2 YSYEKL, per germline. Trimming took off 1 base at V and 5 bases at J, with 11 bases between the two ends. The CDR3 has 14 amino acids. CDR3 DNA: TGCGCCAGCAGCCAAGTCTTGGGCCGGGAGACCCAGTACTTC. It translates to CASSQVLGRETQYF.

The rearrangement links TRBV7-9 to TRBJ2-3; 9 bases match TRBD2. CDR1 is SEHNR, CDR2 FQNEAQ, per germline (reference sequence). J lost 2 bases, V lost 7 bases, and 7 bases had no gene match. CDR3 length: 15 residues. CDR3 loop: CASNTVAGATDTQYF. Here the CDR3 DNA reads TGTGCCAGCAACACCGTAGCGGGGGCCACAGATACGCAGTATTTT.

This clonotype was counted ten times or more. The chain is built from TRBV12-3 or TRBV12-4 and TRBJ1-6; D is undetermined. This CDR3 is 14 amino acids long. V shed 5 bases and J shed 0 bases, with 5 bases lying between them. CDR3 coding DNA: TGTGCCAGCAGTCCAAGCTCCTATAATTCACCCCTCCACTTT. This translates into CASSPSSYNSPLHF.

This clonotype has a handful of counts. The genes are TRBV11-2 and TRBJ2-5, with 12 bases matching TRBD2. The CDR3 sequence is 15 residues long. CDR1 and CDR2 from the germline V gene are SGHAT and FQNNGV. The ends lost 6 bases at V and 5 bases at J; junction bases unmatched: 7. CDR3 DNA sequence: TGTGCCAGCAGTCCAGGACTAGCGGGATGGGAGACCCAGTACTTC. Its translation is CASSPGLAGWETQYF.

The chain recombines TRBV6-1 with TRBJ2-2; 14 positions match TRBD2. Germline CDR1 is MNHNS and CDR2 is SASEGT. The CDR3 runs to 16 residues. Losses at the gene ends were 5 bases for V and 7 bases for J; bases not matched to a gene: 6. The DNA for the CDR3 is TGTGCCAGCAGTCGACTAGCGGGGGGGCCGGACGGGGAGCTGTTTTTT. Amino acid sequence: CASSRLAGGPDGELFF.

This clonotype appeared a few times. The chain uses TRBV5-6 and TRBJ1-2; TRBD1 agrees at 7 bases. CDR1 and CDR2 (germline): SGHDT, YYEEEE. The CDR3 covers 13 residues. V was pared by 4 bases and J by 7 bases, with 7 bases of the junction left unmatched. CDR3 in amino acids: CASSPRRTGGYTF. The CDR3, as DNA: TGTGCCAGCAGCCCAAGACGGACAGGTGGCTACACCTTC.

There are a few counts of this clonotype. DNA for the CDR3: TGTGCCAGCAGATACGCAGGGGGCGGCACCGGGGAGCTGTTTTTT. It yields the protein CASRYAGGGTGELFF. This chain links TRBV6-5 with TRBJ2-2, with 8 bases aligning to TRBD1. Germline assignment: CDR1 MNHEY and CDR2 SVGAGI. V lost 6 bases to trimming and J lost 4 bases; unmatched junction nucleotides: 7. The CDR3 is 15 residues long.

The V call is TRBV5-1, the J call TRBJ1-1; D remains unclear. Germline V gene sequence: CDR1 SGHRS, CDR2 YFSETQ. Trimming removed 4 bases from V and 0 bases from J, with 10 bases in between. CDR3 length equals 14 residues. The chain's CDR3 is CASSRSWLNTEAFF. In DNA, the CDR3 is TGCGCCAGCAGCCGTTCGTGGCTGAACACTGAAGCTTTCTTT.

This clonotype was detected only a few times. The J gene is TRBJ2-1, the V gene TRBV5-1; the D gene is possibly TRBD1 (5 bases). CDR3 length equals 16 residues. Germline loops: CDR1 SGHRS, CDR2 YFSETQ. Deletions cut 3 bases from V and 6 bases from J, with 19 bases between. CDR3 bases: TGCGCCAGCAGCTCACTTGAGACAGCCTCCCTCAATGAGCAGTTCTTC. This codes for CASSSLETASLNEQFF.

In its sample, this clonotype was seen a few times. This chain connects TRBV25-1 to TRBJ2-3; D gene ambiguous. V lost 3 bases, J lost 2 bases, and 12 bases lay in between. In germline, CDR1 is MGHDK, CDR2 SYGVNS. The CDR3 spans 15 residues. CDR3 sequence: CASSESLGNTDTQYF. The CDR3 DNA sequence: TGTGCCAGCAGTGAGAGCCTAGGGAACACAGATACGCAGTATTTT.

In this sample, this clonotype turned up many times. The CDR3 here is CASSLETGRGNEQFF. CDR3 bases: TGTGCCAGCAGCTTGGAGACAGGGAGAGGTAATGAGCAGTTCTTC. V and J are TRBV5-4 and TRBJ2-1; 7 nucleotides align to TRBD1. The V gene's germline CDR1 is SGHNT and CDR2 YYREEE (reference sequence). The CDR3 runs 15 residues. After removal of 0 bases from V and 7 bases from J, the junction contained 7 bases not matched to a gene. Full variable domain (rest looked up from reference TRBV5-4 and TRBJ2-1): ETGVTQSPTHLIKTRGQQVTLRCSSQSGHNTVSWYQQALGQGPQFIFQYYREEENGRGNFPPRFSGLQFPNYSSELNVNALELDDSALYLCASSLETGRGNEQFFGPGTRLTVL.

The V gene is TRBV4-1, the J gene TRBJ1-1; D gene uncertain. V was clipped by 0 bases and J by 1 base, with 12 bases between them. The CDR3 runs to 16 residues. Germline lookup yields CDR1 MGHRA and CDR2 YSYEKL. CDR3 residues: CASSQDLSAPNTEAFF. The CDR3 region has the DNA TGCGCCAGCAGCCAAGATCTTTCAGCGCCGAACACTGAAGCTTTCTTT.

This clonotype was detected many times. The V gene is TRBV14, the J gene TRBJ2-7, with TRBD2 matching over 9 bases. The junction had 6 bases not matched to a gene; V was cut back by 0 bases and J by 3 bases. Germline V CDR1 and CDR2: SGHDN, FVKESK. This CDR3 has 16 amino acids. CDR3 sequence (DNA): TGTGCCAGCAGCCAAGAGAAGCGGGGGGAACGCTACGAGCAGTACGTC. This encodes CASSQEKRGERYEQYV.